This T cell receptor beta chain was captured in a study of immune evolution from preneoplasia to lung adenocarcinoma (dated by TCRdb to the early 2020s). About the full investigation: The study profiled immune contexture across lung adenocarcinoma precursors and invasive adenocarcinoma using immune gene expression, TCR sequencing and multiplex immunofluorescence. The sample size was set by how many specimens were available, not by a prior power calculation. In total, the cohort included 50 to 65 patients with pulmonary nodules, all of whom underwent surgical resection. It was reported in the study that 105 samples were used for TCR sequencing. POLYSOLVER was used to infer Class I HLA alleles from exome data, while LOHHLA was used to detect allele-specific HLA loss. Resected precursor lesions (AAH, AIS, MIA) and invasive adenocarcinomas were compared with paired morphologically normal lung tissue. A total of over 50 patients contributed TCR sequencing data. The immune data were integrated with whole exome sequencing and methylation data from the same cohort of nodules. Paper-wide results and their limitations: Because all patients came from Japan and China, whether the findings apply to Western populations was uncertain. The highest top T cell clone frequencies were observed in normal lung, and a progressive decrease in top T cell clone frequencies appeared to occur from AAH through AIS, MIA and invasive adenocarcinoma. Normal lung showed the highest clonality, whereas later-stage lesions appeared to have higher T cell density and diversity but lower clonality. Findings were based on association rather than direct causation; larger cohorts with long-term follow-up and longitudinal biopsies were deemed needed.

The patients had resection in Japan or China between the mid-2010s and the late 2010s. Histologic diagnosis of each case was confirmed independently by two lung cancer pathologists on H&E slides. DNA was isolated from FFPE tissue using the AllPrep DNA/RNA FFPE Kit. Regarding this clone: This clone's antigen is unknown. No base quality values were provided; no much bigger clone lies one nucleotide off.

Using the immunoSEQ hsTCRbeta Kit, TCR beta CDR3 regions were sequenced from DNA. Under the source paper's analysis protocol: TCR sequencing data were analysed with the ImmunoSEQ Analyzer. T cell clonality was defined as 1 minus Pielou's evenness, as computed on productive rearrangements. The inverse Simpson index, applied to productive templates, was used to measure T cell diversity. T cell density was TCR beta template counts normalized to usable DNA, estimated by amplifying and sequencing housekeeping genes. Two-sided Kruskal-Wallis tests were used to compare TCR metrics between histologic stages. TCRdb's version of the immuneACCESS table is confined to in-frame rearrangements and falls short of the full clone set. An unresolved V gene accounts for under half of the shortfall where checked; the remainder is of unknown origin. That table gives V, J and clone size, and the DNA gave D and trimming. Here the sample has thousands of clones; roughly 80% occur a single time. Together, the top ten hold approximately 4% of the sample.

From the germline V gene, CDR1 is KGHSH and CDR2 is LQKENI. The junction shows trimming of 0 bases on V and 5 bases on J, plus 10 bases between the germline ends. CDR3 length: 14 amino acids, cysteine to phenylalanine. Only CDR3 DNA remains: 42 bases, in frame from the first base. Recombination connected TRBV18 to TRBJ1-2; no D gene call is confident. The clonotype comes from an older person with lung adenocarcinoma. The sample comprised FFPE adjacent normal lung tissue. The encoded CDR3 is CASSPPGRVYGYTF. The DNA sequence follows: TGTGCCAGCTCACCACCGGGTAGGGTTTATGGCTACACCTTC.